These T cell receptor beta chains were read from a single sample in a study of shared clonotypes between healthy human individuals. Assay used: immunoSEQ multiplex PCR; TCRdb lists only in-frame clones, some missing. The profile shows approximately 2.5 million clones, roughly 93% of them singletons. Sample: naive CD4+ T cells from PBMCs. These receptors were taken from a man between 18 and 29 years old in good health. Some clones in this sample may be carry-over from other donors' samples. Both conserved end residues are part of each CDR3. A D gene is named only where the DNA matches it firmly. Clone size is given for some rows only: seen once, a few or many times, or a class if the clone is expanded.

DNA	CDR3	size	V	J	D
TGTGCCAGTAGTTCTCAGGGAATCGTCTATGGCTACACCTTC	CASSSQGIVYGYTF	once	TRBV19	TRBJ1-2	NA
TGTGCCAGTAGTAACCCACGGGACAGGGAAACCGGGGAGCTGTTTTTT	CASSNPRDRETGELFF	NA	TRBV19	TRBJ2-2	TRBD1
TGTGCCAGCAGCTTCTCAACAGACAGGGTTGGGACCCAGTACTTC	CASSFSTDRVGTQYF	NA	TRBV11-2	TRBJ2-5	TRBD1
TGTGCCAGCAGCCTCACCAGGGGAGGAGGGTACAATGAGCAGTTCTTC	CASSLTRGGGYNEQFF	NA	TRBV7-6	TRBJ2-1	NA
TGTGCCAGCAGTTTAAGGCAGGGGGCTCCAAGGGGCGCAGATACGCAGTATTTT	CASSLRQGAPRGADTQYF	NA	TRBV28	TRBJ2-3	TRBD1
TGCGCCAGCAGCAAACTAGACAGTCGGAACACTGAAGCTTTCTTT	CASSKLDSRNTEAFF	NA	TRBV5-1	TRBJ1-1	NA
TGTGCCAGCAGTAGGACTAGCGGGACTGTTGGGACCCAGTACTTC	CASSRTSGTVGTQYF	NA	TRBV27	TRBJ2-5	TRBD2
TGTGCCAGCAGCCAAGATGAGGGGGCGGGAGGGGCCAACGTCCTGACTTTC	CASSQDEGAGGANVLTF	NA	TRBV4-2	TRBJ2-6	NA
TGTGCCACGAGCGGGAGCTCCTACAATGAGCAGTTCTTC	CATSGSSYNEQFF	NA	TRBV7-9	TRBJ2-1	TRBD2
TGTGCCAGCGTTGGAACGGCTAGCGGGGACAATGAGCAGTTCTTC	CASVGTASGDNEQFF	NA	TRBV27	TRBJ2-1	TRBD2
TGCGCCAGCAGCCGGGGCGGTGGGATGAACACTGAAGCTTTCTTT	CASSRGGGMNTEAFF	NA	TRBV5-1	TRBJ1-1	NA
TGTGCCACCAGCAGAGATGTCAGGGGCCACGAGCAGTACTTC	CATSRDVRGHEQYF	NA	TRBV15	TRBJ2-7	NA
TGTGCCAGCAGCCAAGATTTCAGAGGTCAGCCCCAGCATTTT	CASSQDFRGQPQHF	NA	TRBV4-2	TRBJ1-5	NA
TGTGCCAGCAGTTTGTTCGGTGTGAAGGGAGATACGCAGTATTTT	CASSLFGVKGDTQYF	NA	TRBV27	TRBJ2-3	NA